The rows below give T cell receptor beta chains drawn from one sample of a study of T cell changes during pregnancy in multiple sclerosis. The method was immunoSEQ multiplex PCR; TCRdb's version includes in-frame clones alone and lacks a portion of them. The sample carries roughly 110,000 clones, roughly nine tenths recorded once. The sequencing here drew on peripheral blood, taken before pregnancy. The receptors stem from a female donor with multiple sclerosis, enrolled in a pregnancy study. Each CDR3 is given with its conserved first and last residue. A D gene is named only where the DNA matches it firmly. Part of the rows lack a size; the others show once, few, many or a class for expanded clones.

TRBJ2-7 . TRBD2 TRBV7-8 CASSLVRGKYEQYF TGTGCCAGCAGCTTAGTGCGGGGGAAATACGAGCAGTACTTC
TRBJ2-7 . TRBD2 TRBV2 CASSYPFSGGADEQYF TGTGCCAGCAGTTACCCATTTAGCGGGGGGGCGGACGAGCAGTACTTC
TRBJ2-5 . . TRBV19 CASSIGAESNAETQYF TGTGCCAGTAGTATAGGGGCCGAGAGTAATGCGGAGACCCAGTACTTC
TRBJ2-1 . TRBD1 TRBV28 CASRGQGAENEQFF TGTGCCAGCAGAGGACAGGGGGCAGAAAATGAGCAGTTCTTC
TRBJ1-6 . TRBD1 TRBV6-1 CASRGTGGNSPLHF TGTGCCAGCAGGGGGACAGGGGGGAATTCACCCCTCCACTTT
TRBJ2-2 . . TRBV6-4 CASSTGETSTGELFF TGTGCCAGCAGTACGGGGGAGACGAGCACCGGGGAGCTGTTTTTT
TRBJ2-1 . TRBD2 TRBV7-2 CASSSGLAGDNEQFF TGTGCCAGCAGCTCCGGACTAGCGGGGGACAATGAGCAGTTCTTC
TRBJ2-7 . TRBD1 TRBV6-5 CASSTYDRASYEQYF TGTGCCAGCAGTACTTACGACAGGGCCTCCTACGAGCAGTACTTC
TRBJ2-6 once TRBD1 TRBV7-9 CASSLLGQEAAGANVLTF TGTGCCAGCAGCTTACTGGGACAGGAGGCAGCTGGGGCCAACGTCCTGACTTTC
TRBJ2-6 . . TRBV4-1 CASSQDSSSGANVLTF TGCGCCAGCAGCCAAGATTCCTCCTCTGGGGCCAACGTCCTGACTTTC
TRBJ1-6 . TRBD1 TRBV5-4 CASSTDRGNYNSPLHF TGTGCCAGCAGCACGGACAGGGGGAACTATAATTCACCCCTCCACTTT
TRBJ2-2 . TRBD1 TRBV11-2 CASSPWGQGANTGELFF TGTGCCAGCAGCCCCTGGGGACAGGGGGCTAACACCGGGGAGCTGTTTTTT
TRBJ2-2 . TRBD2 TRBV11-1 CASSRTSGGAGTGELFF TGTGCCAGCAGCCGAACAAGCGGGGGGGCGGGCACCGGGGAGCTGTTTTTT
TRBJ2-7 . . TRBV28 CASSLSPGKQYF TGTGCCAGCAGTTTATCGCCGGGGAAGCAGTACTTC
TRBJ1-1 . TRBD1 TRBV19 CASSPRDRLMNTEAFF TGTGCCAGTAGTCCCCGGGACAGGCTAATGAACACTGAAGCTTTCTTT
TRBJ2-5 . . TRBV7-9 CASNGPGEETQYF TGTGCCAGCAACGGGCCCGGGGAGGAGACCCAGTACTTC
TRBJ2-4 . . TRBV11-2 CASSLSGLKNIQYF TGTGCCAGCAGCTTATCCGGACTAAAAAACATTCAGTACTTC
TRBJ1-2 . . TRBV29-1 CSVILRQGSYGYTF TGCAGCGTTATTTTACGGCAGGGGAGCTATGGCTACACCTTC
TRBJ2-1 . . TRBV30 CAWSVLSNEQFF TGTGCCTGGAGTGTTCTTTCGAATGAGCAGTTCTTC
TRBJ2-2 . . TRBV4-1 CASSQFPGGAVGELFF TGCGCCAGCAGCCAATTCCCGGGGGGCGCGGTCGGGGAGCTGTTTTTT
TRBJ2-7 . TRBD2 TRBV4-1 CASSPRTSGRYEQYF TGCGCCAGCAGCCCCAGGACTAGCGGGAGATACGAGCAGTACTTC
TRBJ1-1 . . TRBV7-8 CASSPGQNTEAFF TGTGCCAGCAGCCCGGGACAGAACACTGAAGCTTTCTTT
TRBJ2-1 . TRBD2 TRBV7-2 CASSSSGGASYNEQFF TGTGCCAGCAGCTCTAGCGGGGGGGCATCCTACAATGAGCAGTTCTTC
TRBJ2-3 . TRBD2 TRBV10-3 CAISDLGLAGTDTQYF TGTGCCATCAGTGACCTTGGACTAGCGGGCACAGATACGCAGTATTTT
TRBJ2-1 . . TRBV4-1 CASSQGITGLPFPRQQFF TGCGCCAGCAGCCAAGGTATTACGGGACTTCCCTTCCCGAGGCAGCAGTTCTTC